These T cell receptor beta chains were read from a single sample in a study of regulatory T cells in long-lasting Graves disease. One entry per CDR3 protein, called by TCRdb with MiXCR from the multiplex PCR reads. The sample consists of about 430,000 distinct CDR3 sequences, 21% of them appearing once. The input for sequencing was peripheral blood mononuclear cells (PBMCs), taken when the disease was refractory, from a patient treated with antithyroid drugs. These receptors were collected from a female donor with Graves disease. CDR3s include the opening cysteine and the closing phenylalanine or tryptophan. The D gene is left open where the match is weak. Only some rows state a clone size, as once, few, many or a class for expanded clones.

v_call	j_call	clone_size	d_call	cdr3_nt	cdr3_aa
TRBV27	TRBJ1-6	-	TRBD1	TGTGCCAGCAGTTTTGGGACAGCTGGGTCACCCCTCCACTTT	CASSFGTAGSPLHF
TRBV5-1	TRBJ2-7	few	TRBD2	TGCGCCAGCAGCTTGGAGCTAGCGGGAGATGGCGAGCAGTACTTC	CASSLELAGDGEQYF
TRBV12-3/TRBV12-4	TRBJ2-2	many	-	TGTGCCAGCAGTTTGGACATAGACACCGGGGAGCTGTTTTTT	CASSLDIDTGELFF
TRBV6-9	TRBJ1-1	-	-	TGTGCCAGCAGTTACGACGGACAACAAACCACTGAAGCTTTCTTT	CASSYDGQQTTEAFF
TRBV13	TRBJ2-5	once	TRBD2	TGTGCCAGCAGCCGGCCCGGGGCGGGAGACGTGGAGACCCAGTACTTC	CASSRPGAGDVETQYF
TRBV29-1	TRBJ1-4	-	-	TGCAGCGTTGAGACAGAAACGGAAAAACTGTTTTTT	CSVETETEKLFF
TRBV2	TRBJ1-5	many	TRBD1	TGTGCCAGCAGAGGGACAGGGCCCAATCAGCCCCAGCATTTT	CASRGTGPNQPQHF
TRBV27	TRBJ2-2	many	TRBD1	TGTGCCAGCAGCCCAAACCCGGGACAGGGTTCTTCGAACACCGGGGAGCTGTTTTTT	CASSPNPGQGSSNTGELFF
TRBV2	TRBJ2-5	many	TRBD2	TGTGCCAGCAGTATAGCGGGAGAGGTTGAGACCCAGTACTTC	CASSIAGEVETQYF
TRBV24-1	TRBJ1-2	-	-	TGTGCCACCAGCTCGGGACTCCCGGGCTACTATGGCTACACCTTC	CATSSGLPGYYGYTF
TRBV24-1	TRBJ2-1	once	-	TGTGCCACCAGTGATTACGCTTTCAATGAGCAGTTCTTC	CATSDYAFNEQFF
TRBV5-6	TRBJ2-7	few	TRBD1	TGTGCCAGCAGCTTCGGGGACAGCCTCTACGAGCAGTACTTC	CASSFGDSLYEQYF
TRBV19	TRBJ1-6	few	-	TGTGCCAGTAGTATGGGAGGATGGACACAACCGGATTCACCCCTCCACTTT	CASSMGGWTQPDSPLHF
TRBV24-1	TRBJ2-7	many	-	TGTGCCACCAGTGACCCCGAGGGGGGACAGTCCTACTACGAGCAGTACTTC	CATSDPEGGQSYYEQYF
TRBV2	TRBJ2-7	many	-	TGTGCCAGCAGTGAACTTGTGACACTGGCCTACGAGCAGTACTTC	CASSELVTLAYEQYF
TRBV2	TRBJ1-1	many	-	TGTGCCAGCAGAGGGGGGATGACTGAAGCTTTCTTT	CASRGGMTEAFF
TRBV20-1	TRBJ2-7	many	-	TGCAGTGCTATCAACGCGCCATCCTACGAGCAGTACTTC	CSAINAPSYEQYF
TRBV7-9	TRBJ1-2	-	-	TGTGCCAGCAGCCCATTCGTCAGGGAGGGTGGCTACACCTTC	CASSPFVREGGYTF
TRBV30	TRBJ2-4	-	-	TGTGCCTGGTCGCGGGCAGACAAAAACATTCAGTACTTC	CAWSRADKNIQYF
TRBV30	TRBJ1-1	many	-	TGTGCCTGGGGTCTCAGGGGTTTGATTGATTTCTTT	CAWGLRGLIDFF
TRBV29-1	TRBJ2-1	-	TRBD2	TGCAGCGCCTCCATACTAGCGGGAGCCAATGAGCAGTTCTTC	CSASILAGANEQFF
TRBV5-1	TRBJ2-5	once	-	TGCGCCAGCAGCTTGGGGGTCTCAGCGGACCAAGAGACCCAGTACTTC	CASSLGVSADQETQYF
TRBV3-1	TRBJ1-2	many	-	TGTGCCAGCAGCCAAGATGGGGGGCATCACTATGGCTACACCTTC	CASSQDGGHHYGYTF
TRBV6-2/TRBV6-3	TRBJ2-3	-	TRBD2	TGTGCCAGCAGTTACTCGAATTTTGCGGGAGTATTGAATACGCAGTATTTT	CASSYSNFAGVLNTQYF
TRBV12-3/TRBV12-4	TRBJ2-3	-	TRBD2	TGTGCCAGCAGTCACTCCGGGACTAGCGGGTTAAGGCGGGGGACAGATACGCAGTATTTT	CASSHSGTSGLRRGTDTQYF
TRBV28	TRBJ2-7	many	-	TGTGCCAGCAGTGGGCCGAGGACGGGGATCGGCGAGCAGTACTTC	CASSGPRTGIGEQYF
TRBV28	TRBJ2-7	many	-	TGTGCCAGCAGTATGTCCGACTGGGCCTACGAGCAGTACTTC	CASSMSDWAYEQYF
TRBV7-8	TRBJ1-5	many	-	TGTGCCAGCAGCTTCGCGGGGGATCAGCCCCAGCATTTT	CASSFAGDQPQHF
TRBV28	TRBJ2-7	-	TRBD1	TGTGCCAGCAGTCCCAGGGGGATACAGGAGACCCAGTACGAGCAGTACTTC	CASSPRGIQETQYEQYF
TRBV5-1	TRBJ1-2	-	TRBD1	TGCGCCAGCAGCTTGGAGGGACAGGGGCGACATGGCTACACCTTC	CASSLEGQGRHGYTF
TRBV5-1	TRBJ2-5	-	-	TGCGCCAGCAGCATTACCCAGGGATTGGAGACCCAGTACTTC	CASSITQGLETQYF
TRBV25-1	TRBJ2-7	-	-	TGTGCCAGCAGTGAACACGGGGGATACGAGCAGTACTTC	CASSEHGGYEQYF
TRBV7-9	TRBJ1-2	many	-	TGTGCCAGCAGCTCGCAGGGATTCCGCTATGGCTACACCTTC	CASSSQGFRYGYTF